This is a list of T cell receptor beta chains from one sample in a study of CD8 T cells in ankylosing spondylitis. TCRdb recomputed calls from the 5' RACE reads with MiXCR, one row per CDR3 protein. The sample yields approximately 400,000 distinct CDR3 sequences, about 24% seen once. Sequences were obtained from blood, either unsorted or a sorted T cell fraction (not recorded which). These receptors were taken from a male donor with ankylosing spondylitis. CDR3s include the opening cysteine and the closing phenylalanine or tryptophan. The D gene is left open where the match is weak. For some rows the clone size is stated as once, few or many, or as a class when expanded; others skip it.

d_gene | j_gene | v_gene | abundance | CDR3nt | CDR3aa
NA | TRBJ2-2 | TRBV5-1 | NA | TGCGCCAGCAGCTTGGAAGGTAGATTGGCGGGTAACACCGGGGAGCTGTTTTTT | CASSLEGRLAGNTGELFF
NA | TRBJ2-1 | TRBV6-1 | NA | TGTGCCAGCTTCGGTCTAGCTAAGCAGGAGCAGTTCTTC | CASFGLAKQEQFF
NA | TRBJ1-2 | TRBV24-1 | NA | TGTGCCACCAGTGATTCGATAGGGTTATCCGGCTATGGCTACACCTTC | CATSDSIGLSGYGYTF
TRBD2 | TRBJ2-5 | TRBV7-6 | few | TGTGCCAGCAGCCAACTAGCGGGGCGGGAGACCCAGTACTTC | CASSQLAGRETQYF
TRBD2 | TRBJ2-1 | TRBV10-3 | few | TGTGCCATCAGCGGACTAGCGGGAAACAATGAGCAGTTCTTC | CAISGLAGNNEQFF
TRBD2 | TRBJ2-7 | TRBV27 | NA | TGTGCCAGCAGTTTGGCTAGCGGGAGTCTCTTCTCCTACGAGCAGTACTTC | CASSLASGSLFSYEQYF
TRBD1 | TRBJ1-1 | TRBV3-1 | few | TGTGCCAGCAGCCGAATTAAGCAGGGGGCATCTTTCTTT | CASSRIKQGASFF
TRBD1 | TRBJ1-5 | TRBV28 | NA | TGTGCCAGCAGACCATCAGGGGGCCGGTATCAGCCCCAGCATTTT | CASRPSGGRYQPQHF
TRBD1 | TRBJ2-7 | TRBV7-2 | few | TGTGCCAGCAGCGCGGACAGGGGGCTTAGGGAGCAGTACTTC | CASSADRGLREQYF
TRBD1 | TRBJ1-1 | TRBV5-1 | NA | TGCGCCAGCAGCTTGTTCCAGGGGGGGATGAACACTGAAGCTTTCTTT | CASSLFQGGMNTEAFF
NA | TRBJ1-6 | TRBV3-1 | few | TGTGCCAGCAGCCATCATAAGGGGGTTAGTGATCACCTCCACTTT | CASSHHKGVSDHLHF
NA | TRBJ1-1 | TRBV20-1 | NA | TGCAGTGCTAGCCAGGGAACGAACACTGAAGCTTTCTTT | CSASQGTNTEAFF
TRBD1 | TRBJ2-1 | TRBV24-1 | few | TGTGCCACCAGTGATTGGACAGGGGGCGCCTACAATGAGCAGTTCTTC | CATSDWTGGAYNEQFF
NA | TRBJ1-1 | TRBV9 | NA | TGTGCCAGCAGCGTAGCTCAGGGTCCGTTCAACACTGAAGCTTTCTTT | CASSVAQGPFNTEAFF
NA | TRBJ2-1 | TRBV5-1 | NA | TGCGCCAGCAGCTTGGAAGCCCTCAATGAGCAGTTCTTC | CASSLEALNEQFF
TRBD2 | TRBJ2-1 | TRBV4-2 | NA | TGTGCCAGCAGCCAAGCCTCCTCTTCTAGCGGCTCCTACAATGAGCAGTTCTTC | CASSQASSSSGSYNEQFF
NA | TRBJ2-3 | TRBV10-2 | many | TGCGCCAGCAGTGTGGACGGCTCCACAGATACGCAGTATTTT | CASSVDGSTDTQYF
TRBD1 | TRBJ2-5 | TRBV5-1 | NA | TGCGCCAGCAGCCTCCAGGGGGCAGGAGCGCAAGAGACCCAGTACTTC | CASSLQGAGAQETQYF
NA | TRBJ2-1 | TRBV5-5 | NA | TGTGCCAGCAGCCGGGCAGCCTTCGATGAGCAGTTCTTC | CASSRAAFDEQFF
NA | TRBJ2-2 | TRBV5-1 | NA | TGCGCCAGCGACTCCCCAGGGGCCGGGGAGCTGTTTTTT | CASDSPGAGELFF
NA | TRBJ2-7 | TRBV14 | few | TGTGCCAGCAGCCGGACCACTACCGGCGAGCAGTACTTC | CASSRTTTGEQYF
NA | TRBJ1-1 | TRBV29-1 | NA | TGCAGCGTCGGAGGGGCGGGGGCAAGGACTGAAGCTTTCTTT | CSVGGAGARTEAFF
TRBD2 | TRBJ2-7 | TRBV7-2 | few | TGTGCCAGCAGCTTCGGACTAGCTGGCGAGCAGTACTTC | CASSFGLAGEQYF
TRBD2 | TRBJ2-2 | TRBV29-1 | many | TGCAGCGTTGATGAAACTAGCGGGGGCACCGGGGAGCTGTTTTTT | CSVDETSGGTGELFF
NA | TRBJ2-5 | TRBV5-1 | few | TGCGCCAGCAGCCACGATGAGGGATCCTCGACCCAGTACTTC | CASSHDEGSSTQYF
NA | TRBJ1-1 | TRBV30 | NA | TGTGCCTGGAAAGCGGACGCTATGAACACTGAAGCTTTCTTT | CAWKADAMNTEAFF
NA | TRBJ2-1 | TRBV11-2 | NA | TGTGCCAGCAGCTTAGATCTACGGGGGAGAAGTTTCTTC | CASSLDLRGRSFF
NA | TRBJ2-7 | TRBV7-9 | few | TGTGCCAGCAGCCTTAGAGGGGGGTCGAGCTCCTACGAGCAGTACTTC | CASSLRGGSSSYEQYF
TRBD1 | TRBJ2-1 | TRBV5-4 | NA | TGTGCCAGCAGCGTTGACAGGGGTCCCTACAATGAGCAGTTCTTC | CASSVDRGPYNEQFF
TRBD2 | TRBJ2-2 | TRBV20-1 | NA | TGCAGTGTCAGACCACTAGCGCATCCTACCGGGGAGCTGTTTTTT | CSVRPLAHPTGELFF
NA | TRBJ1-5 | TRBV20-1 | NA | TGCAGTGCCAAAAACAGGCTTCAGCCCCAGCATTTT | CSAKNRLQPQHF
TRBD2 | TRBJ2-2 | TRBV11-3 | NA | TGTGCCAGCAGCCGAGCGGGAGTTGTCACCGGGGAGCTGTTTTTT | CASSRAGVVTGELFF
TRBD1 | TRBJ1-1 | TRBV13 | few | TGTGCCAGCAGCTTTGGACAGGGAGAAGATTGGGCTGAAGCTTTCTTT | CASSFGQGEDWAEAFF
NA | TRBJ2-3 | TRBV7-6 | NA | TGTGCCAGCAGCTTAGATTACACAGATACGCAGTATTTT | CASSLDYTDTQYF
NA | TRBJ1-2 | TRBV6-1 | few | TGTGCCAGCAGTGAAACGGCCCTAAACCTCTATGGCTACACCTTC | CASSETALNLYGYTF
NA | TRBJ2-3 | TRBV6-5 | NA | TGTGCCAGCAGTTATTCACATACAACAGGGACAGATACGCAGTATTTT | CASSYSHTTGTDTQYF
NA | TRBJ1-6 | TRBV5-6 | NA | TGTGCCAGCAGCCCCCGGGATGATTCACCCCTCCACTTT | CASSPRDDSPLHF
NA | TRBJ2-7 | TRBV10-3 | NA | TGTGCCATCAGTTTGGATGGGGGGTTTGAGCAGTACTTC | CAISLDGGFEQYF
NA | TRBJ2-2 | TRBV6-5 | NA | TGTGCCAGCAGTTACTCAAGGTTGGGGGAGCTGTTTTTT | CASSYSRLGELFF
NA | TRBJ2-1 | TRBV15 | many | TGTGCCACCAGCAGGGACTCCCGTTCCTACAATGAGCAGTTCTTC | CATSRDSRSYNEQFF
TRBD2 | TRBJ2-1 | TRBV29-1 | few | TGCAGCGCCGGGACTAGCGGGAGCTATAATGAGCAGTTCTTC | CSAGTSGSYNEQFF
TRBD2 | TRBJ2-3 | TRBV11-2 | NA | TGTGCCAGCAGCTTACTTCTAGCGGGCACAGATACGCAGTATTTT | CASSLLLAGTDTQYF
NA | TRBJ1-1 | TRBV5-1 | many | TGCGCCAGCACCGCTGGATCAGAGGGTGAAGCTTTCTTT | CASTAGSEGEAFF
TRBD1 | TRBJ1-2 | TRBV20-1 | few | TGCAGTGCTAGAGAGCCACAGGGGTATGGCTACACCTTC | CSAREPQGYGYTF
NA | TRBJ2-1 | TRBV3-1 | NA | TGTGCCAGCAGCCCCCGGGAGATCGGGAATGAGCAGTTCTTC | CASSPREIGNEQFF
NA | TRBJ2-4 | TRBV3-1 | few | TGTGCCAGCAGCCAAGCCAGGCAGGGTGCGAGCATTCAGTACTTC | CASSQARQGASIQYF
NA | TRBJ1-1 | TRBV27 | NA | TGTGCCAGCAGTCCAGGAGAAGGGATTCCAACGACTGAAGCTTTCTTT | CASSPGEGIPTTEAFF
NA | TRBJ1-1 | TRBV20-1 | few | TGCAGTGCCTCTGACAGGAGGCCTGAAGCTTTCTTT | CSASDRRPEAFF
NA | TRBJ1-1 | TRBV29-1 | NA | TGCAGCGTTGGGCGTGGGAACACTGAAGCTTTCTTT | CSVGRGNTEAFF
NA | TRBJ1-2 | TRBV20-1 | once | TGCAGTGCTGCAAGCCCCACAGGGTCCTATGGCTACACCTTC | CSAASPTGSYGYTF
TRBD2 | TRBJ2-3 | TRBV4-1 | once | TGCGCCAGCAGCCAAGGGCTAGCGGGCTCAAGCACAGATACGCAGTATTTT | CASSQGLAGSSTDTQYF